What follows describes a single TCR beta chain. This entry belongs to a study of technical replicates of blood from a few donors. In germline, CDR1 is SGDLS, CDR2 YYNGEE. This CDR3 has 13 residues. Trimming took 0 bases from V and 3 from J, leaving 6 bases between them. Assay: immunoSEQ multiplex PCR; the TCRdb copy retains only in-frame clones and omits some. The sample records 68,000 or so clones, less than 98% being singletons. The chain recombines TRBV9 with TRBJ1-1, with no clear D. The sequence was obtained from a human donor in good health. Sequencing input: T cells isolated from PBMCs. CDR3 region: CASSVERDTEAFF. The CDR3 DNA reads TGTGCCAGCAGCGTAGAGAGGGACACTGAAGCTTTCTTT.